The T cell receptor (beta chain) described here comes from a study of shared clonotypes between healthy human individuals. Study-wide points: Sharing across four donors was seen in 4% to 5% of naive CD4 clonotypes. What naive subsets generally showed was a larger estimated richness than memory subsets showed.

This clone was counted between two and nine times. The antigen remains unidentified. Trimming removed 2 bases at V and 1 base at J, with 15 bases between. The CDR3 covers 18 residues. Germline CDR1 is MNHEY and CDR2 is SMNVEV (reference sequence). The assay was carried out at the deep level. In the study's own analysis: Junction-only immunoSEQ data arrived without quality scores, meaning filtering differed. Generated by immunoSEQ multiplex PCR, the TCRdb table keeps only in-frame clones and is missing some. V and J calls and clone size are copied from that table; D and trimming were computed from the DNA. The data contain under 1,100,000 clones, about 75% of them singletons.

Material for sequencing was memory CD4+ T cells sorted from blood. The subset denotes: CD45RA-negative fraction. This sequence joins TRBV27 and TRBJ2-6; D gene uncertain. This clonotype was sampled from a man aged 18 to 29 in good health. The CDR3 loop reads CASSLSGLPLSGANVLTF. The CDR3 nucleotides read TGTGCCAGCAGTTTAAGTGGCTTACCCCTTTCTGGGGCCAACGTCCTGACTTTC.